The source of this T cell receptor beta chain is a study of blood T cell repertoires in COVID-19. Study as a whole: Samples taken during acute and convalescent COVID-19 were collected in the United States, Italy and Spain.

Germline values: CDR1 SNHLY, CDR2 FYNNEI. V lost 8 bases and J 1 base, leaving 15 bases between the germline ends. CDR3 length: 15 amino acids. As processed by the authors: By means of reference gene primer amplification, nucleated cell counts were estimated. Using immunoSEQ multiplex PCR, the repertoire was profiled, and TCRdb retains in-frame clones only, with some absent. The V and J calls and clone size were taken over from that table, and D and trimming were inferred from the DNA. Of 200,000 to 250,000 clones listed, around four fifths are singletons. This sequence joins TRBV2 and TRBJ1-5, with D uncertain. The sample consisted of peripheral blood. This clonotype was sampled from a man aged 25 to 40 who had recovered from COVID-19. The CDR3: CASHHRGVSNQPQHF. In DNA, the CDR3 is TGTGCCAGCCACCATCGGGGAGTGAGCAATCAGCCCCAGCATTTT.